This record covers a single T cell receptor (beta chain). Its antigen is unknown. The sample originates from a study of PD-1 blockade in classical Hodgkin lymphoma. Findings and caveats of the study: Those starting nivolumab under 1 year post-ASCT were excluded. Newly diagnosed patients reportedly trailed healthy donors in baseline TCR diversity.

The length of the CDR3 is 15 residues. The germline CDR1 and CDR2 sequences are SEHNR and FQNEAQ (reference sequence). With V trimmed by 5 bases and J by 6 bases, 10 bases remained unmatched. The sample's time point: cycle 4 day 1 (C4D1), after less than 7 weeks of nivolumab. With no exception, relapse followed autologous stem cell transplantation in all patients, and brentuximab vedotin exposure varied. Repertoires were generated with immunoSEQ multiplex PCR, while TCRdb's copy carries only in-frame clones and drops some. Altogether over 20,000 clones are present, about 85% being singletons, with the ten largest covering 13%.

The receptor comes from a human donor with classical Hodgkin lymphoma. The starting material was peripheral blood mononuclear cells (PBMCs), obtained before the fourth cycle of nivolumab. V gene TRBV7-9 combines with J gene TRBJ1-2; 9 bases line up with TRBD1. The CDR3 loop is CASSQGQGMGNGYTF. The DNA of the CDR3 is TGTGCCAGCAGCCAAGGACAGGGGATGGGTAATGGCTACACCTTC.